These 23 T cell receptor beta chains originate from one sample sequenced in a study of radiotherapy plus CTLA-4 blockade in lung cancer. Produced via immunoSEQ multiplex PCR; TCRdb's table is partial and in-frame only. The sample includes 35,000 to 50,000 clones, about three quarters seen only once; the top ten take around 3.3%. The sample consisted of peripheral blood, taken from a patient treated with radiotherapy plus ipilimumab. The receptors shown here come from a human donor with non-small cell lung cancer who had a complete response to radiotherapy plus ipilimumab.

This chain uses TRBV30 with TRBJ2-3; 9 bases align to TRBD1. The CDR3 loop spans 16 amino acids. CDR1 is GTSNPN, CDR2 SVGIG, per germline (reference sequence). The V and J ends lost 2 bases and 3 bases, in that order; junction bases with no gene match: 9. CDR3 loop: CAWSTRTGVRTDTQYF. The CDR3 nucleotides are TGTGCCTGGAGTACCAGGACAGGGGTACGGACAGATACGCAGTATTTT.

Written as DNA, the CDR3 is TGTGCCAGCAGTTTATATGGGAGAGGCCGAAGCTCCTACAATGAGCAGTTCTTC. Its protein is CASSLYGRGRSSYNEQFF. The chain couples TRBV27 to TRBJ2-1; D is possibly TRBD2 (5 bases). Germline assignment: CDR1 MNHEY and CDR2 SMNVEV (reference sequence). Trimming shortened V by 1 base and J by 0 bases, and 16 bases separated the two germline ends. This CDR3 has 18 residues.

The rearrangement joins TRBV5-1 to TRBJ2-2, with TRBD1 as a possible D gene (5 bases). This CDR3 has 13 residues. Trimming left V 0 bases short and J 5 bases short, with 5 bases between. Germline CDR1 and CDR2: SGHRS and YFSETQ. The CDR3 DNA reads as TGCGCCAGCAGCTTGGAGGGGACCGGGGAGCTGTTTTTT. It translates to CASSLEGTGELFF.

The chain carries TRBV18 and TRBJ2-1; 11 nucleotides align to TRBD2. CDR3 length: 20 residues. Germline V gives CDR1 KGHSH, CDR2 LQKENI. The J segment lost 9 bases and the V segment lost 3 bases, leaving 22 bases of the junction unmatched. The CDR3 DNA reads as TGTGCCAGCTCACCTGGGACAGGGACATTTACTAGCGGGAGACAAGGTGAGCAGTTCTTC. As protein: CASSPGTGTFTSGRQGEQFF.

V gene TRBV30 combines with J gene TRBJ2-3; 8 bases are a match to TRBD2. The V gene end was trimmed by 0 bases and the J gene end by 0 bases; junction bases not matched to a gene: 2. CDR3 size: 15 residues. CDR1 and CDR2 from the germline V gene are GTSNPN and SVGIG (reference sequence). The CDR3, as DNA: TGTGCCTGGAGTGTCGGGGGGGGGAGCACAGATACGCAGTATTTT. It is translated as CAWSVGGGSTDTQYF.

This clone has a handful of counts. CDR3 DNA: TGCAGCGTTGTAGGGACTAGCGTAAAAGATACGCAGTATTTT. Its protein product is CSVVGTSVKDTQYF. The rearrangement joins TRBV29-1 to TRBJ2-3; 10 bases are a match to TRBD2. Per the germline V gene, CDR1 is SQVTM and CDR2 is ANQGSEA. V was pared by 4 bases and J by 5 bases, with 6 bases of the junction left unmatched. The CDR3 consists of 14 residues.

The chain has TRBV7-9 and TRBJ1-3; 10 bases fit TRBD1. Per germline, CDR1 SEHNR and CDR2 FQNEAQ (reference sequence). Trimming cost V 3 bases and J 7 bases; bases outside gene matches: 3. The CDR3 totals 14 residues. The CDR3 nucleotides read TGTGCCAGCAGCTTCCCGGGACAGGGGAACACCATATATTTT. As protein: CASSFPGQGNTIYF.

The sample holds a few counts of this clone. The V and J genes are TRBV7-9 and TRBJ1-2; D call uncertain. The CDR3 is 15 amino acids. The germline gives CDR1 SEHNR, CDR2 FQNEAQ (reference sequence). The V gene lost 1 base and the J gene lost 1 base, with 10 bases spanning the gap. The CDR3 bases are TGTGCCAGCAGCTTAGTGCCGACTAGTAACTATGGCTACACCTTC. As protein: CASSLVPTSNYGYTF.

V and J are TRBV2 and TRBJ2-5; D gene ambiguous. Germline loops: CDR1 SNHLY, CDR2 FYNNEI. The V gene lost 7 bases and the J gene lost 1 base, with 4 bases spanning the gap. The CDR3 covers 11 residues. The CDR3 is CASTVQETQYF. The CDR3 nucleotides read TGTGCCAGCACAGTCCAAGAGACCCAGTACTTC.

The table lists this clone with a count of one. The chain is built from TRBV9 and TRBJ2-7; the match to TRBD1 covers 8 bases. The CDR3 extends over 14 amino acids. Germline V lookup: CDR1 SGDLS, CDR2 YYNGEE. With 4 bases clipped from V and 3 bases from J, the junction kept 6 bases outside the gene matches. The CDR3 sequence is CASSLGGTGYEQYF. CDR3 nucleotides: TGTGCCAGCAGCCTAGGGGGGACAGGCTACGAGCAGTACTTC.

The rearrangement links TRBV7-3 to TRBJ2-1; D unresolved. V shed 1 base and J shed 0 bases, with 16 bases lying between them. The CDR3 has 18 residues. Germline CDR1 is SGHTA and CDR2 is FQGTGA. The CDR3 reads CASSLIGLGESSYNEQFF. In DNA form, the CDR3 reads TGTGCCAGCAGCTTAATTGGGCTCGGCGAAAGCTCCTACAATGAGCAGTTCTTC.

The table lists this clone with a few counts. The gene calls are TRBV2 and TRBJ1-1, with D possibly matching TRBD1 (6 bases). This CDR3 region has 11 residues. CDR1 is SNHLY, CDR2 FYNNEI, per germline. V gave up 7 bases and J gave up 6 bases, with 9 bases separating them. The CDR3 bases are TGTGCCAGCACGAACAGGGCTGAAGCTTTCTTT. It codes for CASTNRAEAFF. The full variable domain, with the rest looked up from reference TRBV2 and TRBJ1-1, is EPEVTQTPSHQVTQMGQEVILRCVPISNHLYFYWYRQILGQKVEFLVSFYNNEISEKSEIFDDQFSVERPDGSNFTLKIRSTKLEDSAMYFCASTNRAEAFFGQGTRLTVV.

This chain joins TRBV6-1 and TRBJ1-2; D is possibly TRBD1 (6 bases). The V and J ends lost 5 bases and 4 bases respectively, with 11 bases between them. The germline V gene has CDR1 MNHNS and CDR2 SASEGT. This CDR3 is 13 amino acids long. The CDR3 nucleotides are TGTGCCAGCAGTCAGGACAGAACCTATGGCTACACCTTC. Translated: CASSQDRTYGYTF.

The rearrangement joins TRBV2 to TRBJ1-2; TRBD1 matches at 8 bases. With 7 bases clipped from V and 4 bases from J, the junction kept 8 bases outside the gene matches. Germline-derived CDR1 and CDR2 are SNHLY and FYNNEI. The CDR3 is made up of 14 amino acids. CDR3 coding DNA: TGTGCCAGCAAAATACAGGGGGGTGGCTATGGCTACACCTTC. Translated: CASKIQGGGYGYTF.

V gene TRBV6-5 combines with J gene TRBJ2-7; D unresolved. With 7 bases removed from V and 0 bases from J, the gap between germline ends came to 7 bases. The CDR3 has 12 residues. Germline loops: CDR1 MNHEY, CDR2 SVGAGI. CDR3 residues: CASTRHSYEQYF. The CDR3 bases are TGTGCCAGCACCCGACACTCCTACGAGCAGTACTTC.

The rearrangement links TRBV7-8 to TRBJ1-3, with D possibly matching TRBD1 (6 bases). Trimming stripped 3 bases from V and 3 bases from J, with 18 bases between. The germline V gene has CDR1 SGHVS and CDR2 FQNEAQ. The length of the CDR3 is 17 residues. The CDR3 DNA reads TGTGCCAGCAGCTTCTTGTCCAACGGACAGAGTGGAAACACCATATATTTT. This translates into CASSFLSNGQSGNTIYF. The full variable domain, with the rest looked up from reference TRBV7-8 and TRBJ1-3, is GAGVSQSPRYKVAKRGQDVALRCDPISGHVSLFWYQQALGQGPEFLTYFQNEAQLDKSGLPSDRFFAERPEGSVSTLKIQRTQQEDSAVYLCASSFLSNGQSGNTIYFGEGSWLTVV.

This clone is categorized as medium-sized (0.01 to 0.1%). The V call is TRBV10-3, the J call TRBJ2-7; 10 bases are a match to TRBD1. Trimming at V came to 9 bases and at J to 4 bases, leaving 6 bases not matched to a gene. The CDR3 consists of 13 residues. Germline V CDR1 and CDR2: ENHRY, SYGVKD. CDR3 loop: CAIRPGQGYEQYF. As DNA, the CDR3 is TGTGCCATACGACCGGGACAGGGGTACGAGCAGTACTTC.

The sample holds a few counts of this clone. The chain uses TRBV9 and TRBJ1-1; D ambiguous. CDR1 and CDR2 from the germline V gene are SGDLS and YYNGEE. The ends were cut back, 4 bases at V and 6 bases at J, with 19 bases in the middle. This CDR3 has 15 residues. CDR3: CASSPRVGSLAEAFF. CDR3 DNA: TGTGCCAGCAGCCCGAGGGTGGGGTCCCTAGCTGAAGCTTTCTTT.

This sequence joins TRBV6-5 and TRBJ2-7, with 11 bases fitting TRBD2. The length of the CDR3 is 14 residues. The V gene end was trimmed by 6 bases and the J gene end by 5 bases; junction bases not matched to a gene: 6. Germline CDR1 is MNHEY and CDR2 is SVGAGI. CDR3 coding DNA: TGTGCCAGCAGCCGCCCTAGCGGGGGGAACGAGCAGTACTTC. Its protein product is CASSRPSGGNEQYF.

This clone has a handful of counts. The V gene is TRBV15, the J gene TRBJ1-3; D possibly corresponds to TRBD1 (5 bases). With 2 bases removed from V and 0 bases from J, the gap between germline ends came to 11 bases. Germline-derived CDR1 and CDR2 are LNHNV and YYDKDF (reference sequence). The CDR3 contains 16 residues. The CDR3 loop reads CATSRTGHRSGNTIYF. The DNA for the CDR3 is TGTGCCACCAGCAGAACTGGACACCGCTCTGGAAACACCATATATTTT.

Written as DNA, the CDR3 is TGTGCCAGCCGAAAACCAGCGAGCCTCTCCAATGAGCAGTTCTTC. Protein: CASRKPASLSNEQFF. The chain joins TRBV28 to TRBJ2-1; D unresolved. The CDR3 covers 15 residues. The V end was cut by 8 bases, the J end by 6 bases, with 20 bases between. CDR1 and CDR2 from the germline V gene are MDHEN and SYDVKM.

V and J are TRBV19 and TRBJ2-6, with 14 nucleotides matching TRBD2. This CDR3 spans 17 amino acids. V lost 8 bases to trimming and J lost 2 bases; unmatched junction nucleotides: 5. Germline V CDR1 and CDR2: LNHDA, SQIVND (reference sequence). This CDR3 reads CASSGLAGGAGANVLTF. The CDR3 DNA reads TGTGCCAGTTCAGGACTAGCGGGAGGCGCTGGGGCCAACGTCCTGACTTTC.

This clone was found a few times. The gene calls are TRBV7-8 and TRBJ2-6; D is ambiguous. The CDR3 has 18 residues. CDR1 is SGHVS, CDR2 FQNEAQ, per germline. V dropped 3 bases and J dropped 0 bases, with 15 bases sitting between them. CDR3 region: CASSFSVIPNSGANVLTF. DNA for the CDR3: TGTGCCAGCAGCTTTAGTGTAATACCTAACTCTGGGGCCAACGTCCTGACTTTC.